This passage covers 19 T cell receptor beta chains from one sample sequenced in a study of CD8+CD57+ T cells in acquired aplastic anemia. CD8+CD57+ cell expansion, shown by flow cytometry, had occurred in the patients selected for sequencing. CDR3 and TCR beta VDJ profiling relied on a genomic DNA template. TCRdb re-called the reads through MiXCR, storing one row per CDR3 protein. The profile shows hundreds of thousands of distinct CDR3 sequences, around 32% of them singletons. The sequencing sample was made of sorted CD4+, CD8+, or CD8+CD57+ T cells (not recorded which) from PBMCs. These TCRs come from a human donor with aplastic anemia.

Many counts were recorded for this clonotype. This chain joins TRBV9 and TRBJ1-5, with TRBD1 as a possible D gene (5 bases). CDR1 is SGDLS and CDR2 is YYNGEE in the germline V gene. V shed 0 bases and J shed 3 bases, with 13 bases lying between them. The CDR3 spans 16 residues. CDR3 residues: CASSVDRRCYNQPQHF. The CDR3 DNA sequence: TGTGCCAGCAGCGTAGACAGGAGATGCTACAATCAGCCCCAGCATTTT.

This clonotype was seen repeatedly, ten times or more. The CDR3 reads CASRWTGVASNSPLHF. The CDR3 DNA sequence: TGTGCCAGCAGGTGGACAGGGGTCGCGTCGAATTCACCCCTCCACTTT. The chain employs TRBV6-5 and TRBJ1-6; TRBD1 matches 9 bases. The germline CDR1 and CDR2 sequences are MNHEY and SVGAGI. V dropped 6 bases and J dropped 7; count of bases not matched to a gene: 10. The CDR3 totals 16 residues.

This rearrangement joins TRBV4-2 to TRBJ1-1; D is perhaps TRBD1 (6 bases). V was trimmed by 0 bases and J by 6 bases, leaving 14 bases between them. The germline gives CDR1 LGHNA, CDR2 YNFKEQ. This CDR3 has 15 amino acids. The CDR3 sequence: CASSQEIIRGAEAFF. As DNA, the CDR3 is TGTGCCAGCAGCCAAGAAATAATCAGGGGCGCTGAAGCTTTCTTT.

V usage is TRBV10-1 and J usage is TRBJ1-5; D may be TRBD1 (5 bases). The length of the CDR3 is 16 residues. Trimming removed 3 bases at V and 4 bases at J, with 16 bases between. Germline V gene data show CDR1 as WNHNN and CDR2 as SYGVQD (reference sequence). The CDR3 region is CASSEGDARDNQPQHF. Written as DNA, the CDR3 is TGCGCCAGCAGTGAAGGGGATGCGAGGGATAATCAGCCCCAGCATTTT.

This clonotype has just a few counts. The CDR3 nucleotides are TGTGCCATCTCCAGACAGGAGCCGACACAATGGCCCCAGCATTTT. It encodes CAISRQEPTQWPQHF. The J gene is TRBJ1-5, the V gene TRBV10-3; perhaps TRBD1 as D (6 bases). In germline, CDR1 is ENHRY, CDR2 SYGVKD. This CDR3 is 15 amino acids long. Trimming cost V 8 bases and J 9 bases, with 23 bases left between them.

This chain uses TRBV25-1 with TRBJ2-3; 16 positions match TRBD2. The CDR3 consists of 18 residues. The V gene's germline CDR1 is MGHDK and CDR2 SYGVNS. J was trimmed by 3 bases and V by 6 bases; bases with no gene match: 9. CDR3 in amino acids: CASSLGTSGGASTDTQYF. CDR3 coding DNA: TGTGCCAGCAGCTTAGGGACTAGCGGGGGGGCCTCGACAGATACGCAGTATTTT.

This chain joins TRBV25-1 and TRBJ2-2; D is unclear. Germline V gene data show CDR1 as MGHDK and CDR2 as SYGVNS. Trimming left V 6 bases short and J 8 bases short, with 22 bases between. CDR3 length: 16 residues. CDR3 coding DNA: TGTGCCAGCAGCCCCGGCGGTAGACTTGAGTCTGGGGAGCTGTTTTTT. Its translation is CASSPGGRLESGELFF.

This clonotype was counted only a few times. This chain uses TRBV6-5 with TRBJ1-5, with unresolved D. The germline V gene encodes CDR1 MNHEY and CDR2 SVGAGI. V was trimmed by 0 bases and J by 3 bases, leaving 9 bases between them. This CDR3 spans 15 amino acids. The CDR3 nucleotides are TGTGCCAGCAGTTACTCACAGATCCCCAATCAGCCCCAGCATTTT. Translation gives CASSYSQIPNQPQHF.

This clonotype was seen ten or more times. The chain recombines TRBV19 with TRBJ2-1; D is unclear. The CDR3 loop spans 14 amino acids. The V gene's germline CDR1 is LNHDA and CDR2 SQIVND (reference sequence). Trimming stripped 3 bases from V and 5 bases from J, with 11 bases between. CDR3 sequence: CASSINGQNNEQFF. CDR3 sequence (DNA): TGTGCCAGTAGTATTAACGGTCAAAACAATGAGCAGTTCTTC. The variable domain in full, with the rest retrieved from reference TRBV19 and TRBJ2-1, is DGGITQSPKYLFRKEGQNVTLSCEQNLNHDAMYWYRQDPGQGLRLIYYSQIVNDFQKGDIAEGYSVSREKKESFPLTVTSAQKNPTAFYLCASSINGQNNEQFFGPGTRLTVL.

Points on this clonotype: A much bigger clone sits one base away, suggesting this may be a read error. The chain uses TRBV10-2 and TRBJ2-7, with a possible D match to TRBD2 (5 bases). The CDR3 contains 13 residues. Germline lookup yields CDR1 WSHSY and CDR2 SAAADI. CDR3 region: CASGHVSTYEQYF. CDR3 nucleotides: TGTGCCAGCGGCCACGTCTCGACCTACGAGCAGTACTTC.

Details on this clonotype: A much larger clone differs from this one at a single base, so this may be a read error. The chain recombines TRBV7-2 with TRBJ2-7; tentative D call: TRBD2 (5 bases). The length of the CDR3 is 14 residues. Germline V gene sequence: CDR1 SGHTA, CDR2 FQGNSA. The CDR3, as DNA: TGTGACAGCAGCTTAAGGATCGGCGGGTACGAGCAGTACTTC. Residues: CDSSLRIGGYEQYF.

This clonotype was recorded many times. The rearrangement joins TRBV20-1 to TRBJ2-7; TRBD2 aligns across 9 bases. Trimming at V came to 3 bases and at J to 5 bases, leaving 8 bases not matched to a gene. CDR1 and CDR2 (germline): DFQATT, SNEGSKA (reference sequence). The CDR3 runs 14 residues. CDR3 loop: CSARGRSGSNEQYF. CDR3 coding DNA: TGCAGTGCTAGGGGGCGTAGCGGGAGTAACGAGCAGTACTTC.

V and J are TRBV20-1 and TRBJ2-3; D gene unclear. The CDR3 loop spans 14 amino acids. From germline, CDR1 is DFQATT and CDR2 SNEGSKA (reference sequence). V lost 0 bases to trimming and J lost 4 bases, with 11 bases between them. The CDR3 region is CSARDLRYSDTQYF. In nucleotides, the CDR3 is TGCAGTGCTAGAGATTTGCGATATTCAGATACGCAGTATTTT.

The J gene is TRBJ1-1, the V gene TRBV6-5; 7 bases are a match to TRBD1. The CDR3 totals 14 residues. J lost 3 bases, V lost 6 bases, and 7 bases had no gene match. Germline V CDR1 and CDR2: MNHEY, SVGAGI. CDR3 sequence reads: CASSTDRADTEAFF. The CDR3 nucleotides read TGTGCCAGCAGCACTGACAGGGCGGACACTGAAGCTTTCTTT.

In its sample, this clonotype was seen a few times. The V call is TRBV19, the J call TRBJ1-6; D uncertain. V lost 3 bases to trimming and J lost 11 bases, with 8 bases between them. The CDR3 spans 12 residues. Germline values: CDR1 LNHDA, CDR2 SQIVND (reference sequence). The CDR3 sequence: CASSMDLTPLHF. The CDR3 DNA reads TGTGCCAGTAGTATGGACTTGACACCCCTCCACTTT.

In its sample, this clonotype was seen many times. V is TRBV9 and J is TRBJ1-3; D is ambiguous. V dropped 3 bases and J dropped 0 bases, with 10 bases sitting between them. Germline V gene data show CDR1 as SGDLS and CDR2 as YYNGEE. CDR3 length: 15 residues. Here the CDR3 reads CASSGDVHSGNTIYF. The CDR3 region has the DNA TGTGCCAGCAGCGGAGACGTCCACTCTGGAAACACCATATATTTT.

This clonotype was seen more than once but under ten times. This chain joins TRBV27 and TRBJ1-5; 7 bases match TRBD1. J was trimmed by 5 bases and V by 2 bases; bases with no gene match: 6. The CDR3 has 15 amino acids. From germline, CDR1 is MNHEY and CDR2 SMNVEV (reference sequence). CDR3 DNA: TGTGCCAGCAGTTTAGAGGGGAGGGGGCATCAGCCCCAGCATTTT. Protein product: CASSLEGRGHQPQHF.

In its sample, this clonotype was seen many times. The chain employs TRBV20-1 and TRBJ2-2; no firm D call. Between the trimmed V and J ends, which lost 6 bases and 4 bases, there was a span of 21 bases. Germline V gene data show CDR1 as DFQATT and CDR2 as SNEGSKA (reference sequence). This CDR3 contains 16 residues. DNA of the CDR3: TGCAGTGCCCTCCCGGTCCTTCCCCGTAGCACCGGGGAGCTGTTTTTT. Translation: CSALPVLPRSTGELFF.

V gene TRBV25-1 combines with J gene TRBJ1-1; D is undetermined. Germline values: CDR1 MGHDK, CDR2 SYGVNS. The CDR3 runs 15 residues. V was pared by 4 bases and J by 1 base, with 13 bases between. DNA for the CDR3: TGTGCCAGCAGTGGGTACACCGCGGAGAACACTGAAGCTTTCTTT. Its translation is CASSGYTAENTEAFF.